This record looks at one TCR beta chain sequence and its context. The CDR3 is 13 amino acids. Trimming cost V 4 bases and J 5 bases, with 13 bases left between them. Germline CDR1 reads SQVTM; CDR2 reads ANQGSEA. TCR beta sequencing covered blood CD8+ and CD4+ T cells. This sample was included in a study of CD8 T cells in Susac syndrome. Reverse transcription of 0.5 to 1 ug RNA was performed with random hexamers. MiXCR, run by TCRdb on the immunoSEQ multiplex PCR reads, gives a single entry per CDR3 protein. Here the sample spans around 130,000 distinct CDR3 sequences, roughly 95% being singletons. The receptor comes from a human donor with Susac syndrome. Specimen: CD4+ T cells from PBMCs. The chain couples TRBV29-1 to TRBJ2-3, with D possibly TRBD2 on 6 matching bases. CDR3 nucleotide sequence: TGCAGCGTTGGGGGATACGGGGGAGATACGCAGTATTTT. Amino acids: CSVGGYGGDTQYF.